These T cell receptor beta chains were read from a single sample in a study of shared clonotypes between healthy human individuals. The table came from immunoSEQ multiplex PCR; TCRdb's copy has only in-frame clones and leaves some out. The sample includes hundreds of thousands of clones, around 96% of them seen just once. The sample was naive CD8+ T cells sorted from blood. Receptors were obtained from a woman younger than 45 in good health. CDR3s include the opening cysteine and the closing phenylalanine or tryptophan. D genes are given only for firm matches. Size tells how often a clone was seen (once, few, many) or the class of an expanded clone, and some rows leave it out.

J gene: TRBJ2-2; clone size: once; V gene: TRBV27; D gene: TRBD2; CDR3 protein: CASSLVAGVPTGELFF; CDR3 DNA: TGTGCCAGCAGTTTAGTCGCGGGAGTGCCCACCGGGGAGCTGTTTTTT
J gene: TRBJ2-1; clone size: NA; V gene: TRBV4-2; D gene: NA; CDR3 protein: CASSQDVGEVFNEQFF; CDR3 DNA: TGTGCCAGCAGCCAAGATGTAGGGGAAGTTTTCAATGAGCAGTTCTTC
J gene: TRBJ2-2; clone size: NA; V gene: TRBV13; D gene: TRBD2; CDR3 protein: CASSSRIAGGPAGTGELFF; CDR3 DNA: TGTGCCAGCAGCTCCCGAATAGCGGGAGGCCCGGCCGGCACCGGGGAGCTGTTTTTT
J gene: TRBJ2-1; clone size: NA; V gene: TRBV29-1; D gene: NA; CDR3 protein: CSVYSGGAYNEQFF; CDR3 DNA: TGCAGCGTATATTCGGGCGGGGCCTACAATGAGCAGTTCTTC
J gene: TRBJ2-1; clone size: NA; V gene: TRBV27; D gene: TRBD2; CDR3 protein: CASSSGLAGWGEQFF; CDR3 DNA: TGTGCCAGCAGTTCGGGACTAGCGGGATGGGGTGAGCAGTTCTTC
J gene: TRBJ2-5; clone size: NA; V gene: TRBV10-1; D gene: TRBD1; CDR3 protein: CASSEWTGGETQYF; CDR3 DNA: TGCGCCAGCAGTGAGTGGACAGGGGGCGAGACCCAGTACTTC
J gene: TRBJ2-7; clone size: NA; V gene: TRBV27; D gene: TRBD2; CDR3 protein: CASSLIGLAGYEQYF; CDR3 DNA: TGTGCCAGCAGCCTTATCGGGCTAGCGGGGTACGAGCAGTACTTC
J gene: TRBJ2-1; clone size: NA; V gene: TRBV2; D gene: NA; CDR3 protein: CASSGSVSYNEQFF; CDR3 DNA: TGTGCCAGCAGTGGAAGCGTGTCCTACAATGAGCAGTTCTTC
J gene: TRBJ2-5; clone size: once; V gene: TRBV27; D gene: NA; CDR3 protein: CASSLDRETQYF; CDR3 DNA: TGTGCCAGCAGTTTGGATCGAGAGACCCAGTACTTC
J gene: TRBJ2-7; clone size: NA; V gene: TRBV6-6; D gene: TRBD1; CDR3 protein: CASSFGQGDEQYF; CDR3 DNA: TGTGCCAGCAGTTTTGGACAGGGCGACGAGCAGTACTTC
J gene: TRBJ1-1; clone size: once; V gene: TRBV10-1; D gene: NA; CDR3 protein: CASSDGAEAFF; CDR3 DNA: TGCGCCAGCAGTGACGGCGCTGAAGCTTTCTTT
J gene: TRBJ2-7; clone size: NA; V gene: TRBV2; D gene: TRBD2; CDR3 protein: CASLVQREAKGDYEQYF; CDR3 DNA: TGTGCCAGCCTCGTCCAGCGGGAGGCAAAGGGGGACTACGAGCAGTACTTC
J gene: TRBJ2-7; clone size: NA; V gene: TRBV28; D gene: NA; CDR3 protein: CASRQHLLRDDEQYF; CDR3 DNA: TGTGCCAGCAGACAACACCTTTTGCGGGACGACGAGCAGTACTTC
J gene: TRBJ2-7; clone size: NA; V gene: TRBV7-7; D gene: NA; CDR3 protein: CASSYESYEQYF; CDR3 DNA: TGTGCCAGCAGCTACGAGAGCTACGAGCAGTACTTC
J gene: TRBJ2-3; clone size: NA; V gene: TRBV9; D gene: TRBD1; CDR3 protein: CASSVKGAGTDTQYF; CDR3 DNA: TGTGCCAGCAGCGTAAAGGGGGCGGGCACAGATACGCAGTATTTT
J gene: TRBJ1-4; clone size: NA; V gene: TRBV10-2; D gene: NA; CDR3 protein: CASSETGSTNEKLFF; CDR3 DNA: TGCGCCAGCAGTGAGACAGGTTCAACTAATGAAAAACTGTTTTTT
J gene: TRBJ2-5; clone size: NA; V gene: TRBV9; D gene: TRBD2; CDR3 protein: CASSAGGEGVGETQYF; CDR3 DNA: TGTGCCAGCAGCGCGGGAGGGGAGGGAGTGGGAGAGACCCAGTACTTC
J gene: TRBJ2-2; clone size: once; V gene: TRBV5-6; D gene: NA; CDR3 protein: CASTNDLGELFF; CDR3 DNA: TGTGCCAGCACCAACGATCTCGGGGAGCTGTTTTTT
J gene: TRBJ2-1; clone size: NA; V gene: TRBV4-1; D gene: NA; CDR3 protein: CASSQTAMSYNEQFF; CDR3 DNA: TGCGCCAGCAGCCAGACAGCAATGTCCTACAATGAGCAGTTCTTC
J gene: TRBJ2-7; clone size: NA; V gene: TRBV5-1; D gene: NA; CDR3 protein: CASRLSHPYEQYF; CDR3 DNA: TGCGCCAGCAGGTTGAGCCACCCCTACGAGCAGTACTTC
J gene: TRBJ1-1; clone size: NA; V gene: TRBV5-1; D gene: NA; CDR3 protein: CASSFKEETEAFF; CDR3 DNA: TGCGCCAGCAGCTTCAAGGAGGAAACTGAAGCTTTCTTT
J gene: TRBJ1-5; clone size: NA; V gene: TRBV4-1; D gene: NA; CDR3 protein: CASSQGAYSNQPQHF; CDR3 DNA: TGCGCCAGCAGCCAAGGAGCCTATAGCAATCAGCCCCAGCATTTT
J gene: TRBJ2-1; clone size: few; V gene: TRBV27; D gene: TRBD2; CDR3 protein: CASSSGTSGSNEQFF; CDR3 DNA: TGTGCCAGCAGTTCCGGGACTAGCGGGAGCAATGAGCAGTTCTTC
J gene: TRBJ2-1; clone size: NA; V gene: TRBV2; D gene: TRBD2; CDR3 protein: CASSELGREGLNNEQFF; CDR3 DNA: TGTGCCAGCAGTGAATTAGGTCGGGAGGGCCTGAACAATGAGCAGTTCTTC
J gene: TRBJ2-7; clone size: NA; V gene: TRBV2; D gene: NA; CDR3 protein: CASSEADRAHYEQYF; CDR3 DNA: TGTGCCAGCAGTGAAGCGGACAGAGCACACTACGAGCAGTACTTC
J gene: TRBJ2-1; clone size: NA; V gene: TRBV7-9; D gene: NA; CDR3 protein: CASSERPLDPFF; CDR3 DNA: TGTGCCAGCAGCGAGAGACCTCTGGATCCGTTCTTC
J gene: TRBJ2-2; clone size: NA; V gene: TRBV6-5; D gene: TRBD1; CDR3 protein: CASSYGTGETGELFF; CDR3 DNA: TGTGCCAGCAGTTACGGGACAGGGGAAACCGGGGAGCTGTTTTTT
J gene: TRBJ1-2; clone size: NA; V gene: TRBV29-1; D gene: TRBD1; CDR3 protein: CSVGQGDPYGYTF; CDR3 DNA: TGCAGCGTTGGCCAGGGGGACCCCTATGGCTACACCTTC
J gene: TRBJ2-3; clone size: NA; V gene: TRBV5-1; D gene: TRBD2; CDR3 protein: CASSSLGGGTDTQYF; CDR3 DNA: TGCGCCAGCAGCTCCCTGGGGGGGGGCACAGATACGCAGTATTTT
J gene: TRBJ2-7; clone size: NA; V gene: TRBV30; D gene: NA; CDR3 protein: CAWSPSYEQYF; CDR3 DNA: TGTGCCTGGAGCCCCTCCTACGAGCAGTACTTC
J gene: TRBJ2-7; clone size: NA; V gene: TRBV4-1; D gene: NA; CDR3 protein: CASSQDKGSYEQYF; CDR3 DNA: TGCGCCAGCAGCCAAGATAAGGGCTCCTACGAGCAGTACTTC
J gene: TRBJ2-1; clone size: NA; V gene: TRBV19; D gene: NA; CDR3 protein: CASSIYDGNEQFF; CDR3 DNA: TGTGCCAGTAGTATTTATGATGGGAATGAGCAGTTCTTC
J gene: TRBJ2-2; clone size: few; V gene: TRBV4-2; D gene: TRBD2; CDR3 protein: CASSPLAGGPAGELFF; CDR3 DNA: TGTGCCAGCAGCCCCCTAGCGGGAGGGCCAGCCGGGGAGCTGTTTTTT
J gene: TRBJ2-7; clone size: NA; V gene: TRBV28; D gene: NA; CDR3 protein: CASSSPRGSSYEQYF; CDR3 DNA: TGTGCCAGCAGTTCCCCTAGGGGCAGCTCCTACGAGCAGTACTTC
J gene: TRBJ1-5; clone size: once; V gene: TRBV25-1; D gene: TRBD1; CDR3 protein: CARTGQGRSYNQPQHF; CDR3 DNA: TGTGCCAGAACCGGACAGGGACGAAGCTACAATCAGCCCCAGCATTTT
J gene: TRBJ2-2; clone size: NA; V gene: TRBV27; D gene: TRBD1; CDR3 protein: CASSDRTGGTGELFF; CDR3 DNA: TGTGCCAGCAGTGATCGGACAGGGGGCACCGGGGAGCTGTTTTTT
J gene: TRBJ1-1; clone size: NA; V gene: TRBV19; D gene: NA; CDR3 protein: CASSVREVGTEAFF; CDR3 DNA: TGTGCCAGTAGTGTCAGGGAGGTTGGCACTGAAGCTTTCTTT
J gene: TRBJ2-1; clone size: NA; V gene: TRBV2; D gene: NA; CDR3 protein: CASQGRLNEQFF; CDR3 DNA: TGTGCCAGCCAAGGCAGGCTTAATGAGCAGTTCTTC
J gene: TRBJ2-7; clone size: NA; V gene: TRBV23-1; D gene: NA; CDR3 protein: CASTPGVYEQYF; CDR3 DNA: TGCGCCAGCACCCCGGGAGTTTACGAGCAGTACTTC
J gene: TRBJ1-1; clone size: NA; V gene: TRBV29-1; D gene: TRBD1; CDR3 protein: CSVGWDSYMNTEAFF; CDR3 DNA: TGCAGCGTTGGCTGGGACAGCTACATGAACACTGAAGCTTTCTTT
J gene: TRBJ1-2; clone size: NA; V gene: TRBV4-2; D gene: NA; CDR3 protein: CASSQEEGPANYGYTF; CDR3 DNA: TGTGCCAGCAGCCAAGAGGAGGGACCAGCTAACTATGGCTACACCTTC
J gene: TRBJ1-2; clone size: NA; V gene: TRBV10-1; D gene: NA; CDR3 protein: CASSESGQGKGYTF; CDR3 DNA: TGCGCCAGCAGTGAGTCTGGCCAGGGAAAGGGCTACACCTTC
J gene: TRBJ2-7; clone size: NA; V gene: TRBV27; D gene: TRBD1; CDR3 protein: CASSSDRVEQYF; CDR3 DNA: TGTGCCAGCAGTTCGGACAGGGTCGAGCAGTACTTC
J gene: TRBJ1-1; clone size: once; V gene: TRBV7-6; D gene: TRBD1; CDR3 protein: CASSLERQGAGTEAFF; CDR3 DNA: TGTGCCAGCAGCTTAGAGAGGCAGGGGGCGGGTACTGAAGCTTTCTTT
J gene: TRBJ2-7; clone size: once; V gene: TRBV18; D gene: TRBD2; CDR3 protein: CASSPASGRVSSYEQYF; CDR3 DNA: TGTGCCAGCTCACCAGCTAGCGGGAGGGTGAGCTCCTACGAGCAGTACTTC
J gene: TRBJ2-1; clone size: once; V gene: TRBV9; D gene: NA; CDR3 protein: CASSVDAGHLPYNEQFF; CDR3 DNA: TGTGCCAGCAGCGTAGATGCGGGACACCTTCCCTACAATGAGCAGTTCTTC
J gene: TRBJ2-7; clone size: NA; V gene: TRBV28; D gene: NA; CDR3 protein: CASSFPSSYEQYF; CDR3 DNA: TGTGCCAGCAGTTTCCCTAGCTCCTACGAGCAGTACTTC
J gene: TRBJ2-3; clone size: NA; V gene: TRBV9; D gene: NA; CDR3 protein: CASSVDEDTYTDTQYF; CDR3 DNA: TGTGCCAGCAGCGTAGATGAGGACACATACACAGATACGCAGTATTTT
J gene: TRBJ2-7; clone size: NA; V gene: TRBV5-6; D gene: NA; CDR3 protein: CASSLGRSYEQYF; CDR3 DNA: TGTGCCAGCAGCTTAGGCAGATCCTACGAGCAGTACTTC
J gene: TRBJ1-1; clone size: few; V gene: TRBV7-2; D gene: NA; CDR3 protein: CASSLTLRGWENTEAFF; CDR3 DNA: TGTGCCAGCAGCTTAACCCTTAGGGGATGGGAGAACACTGAAGCTTTCTTT
J gene: TRBJ2-7; clone size: NA; V gene: TRBV29-1; D gene: NA; CDR3 protein: CSVEASSYEQYF; CDR3 DNA: TGCAGCGTTGAGGCCAGCTCCTACGAGCAGTACTTC
J gene: TRBJ2-7; clone size: NA; V gene: TRBV4-1; D gene: TRBD1; CDR3 protein: CASSQTPGQGFPEQYF; CDR3 DNA: TGCGCCAGCAGCCAAACACCGGGACAGGGATTCCCCGAGCAGTACTTC
J gene: TRBJ1-1; clone size: few; V gene: TRBV10-2; D gene: TRBD1; CDR3 protein: CASRDTGGDTEAFF; CDR3 DNA: TGCGCCAGCAGGGATACAGGGGGGGACACTGAAGCTTTCTTT